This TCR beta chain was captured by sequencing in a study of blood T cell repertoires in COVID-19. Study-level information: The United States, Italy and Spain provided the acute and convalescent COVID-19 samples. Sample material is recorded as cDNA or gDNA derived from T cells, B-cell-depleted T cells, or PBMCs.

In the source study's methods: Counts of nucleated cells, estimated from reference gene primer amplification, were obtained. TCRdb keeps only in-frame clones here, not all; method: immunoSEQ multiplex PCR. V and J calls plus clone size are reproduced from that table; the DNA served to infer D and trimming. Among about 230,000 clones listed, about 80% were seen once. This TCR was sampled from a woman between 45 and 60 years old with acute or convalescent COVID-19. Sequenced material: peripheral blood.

In nucleotides, the CDR3 is TGCGCCAGCAGCTACGGGACTACGAGATACAATGAGCAGTTCTTC. This encodes CASSYGTTRYNEQFF. The gene calls are TRBV5-1 and TRBJ2-1; 7 bases map to TRBD2. V lost 3 bases and J lost 4; bases outside the gene matches: 7. This CDR3 has 15 amino acids. The germline CDR1 and CDR2 sequences are SGHRS and YFSETQ. The full variable domain, in which reference TRBV5-1 and TRBJ2-1 provide the parts outside the CDR3, is KAGVTQTPRYLIKTRGQQVTLSCSPISGHRSVSWYQQTPGQGLQFLFEYFSETQRNKGNFPGRFSGRQFSNSRSEMNVSTLELGDSALYLCASSYGTTRYNEQFFGPGTRLTVL.